The next 28 T cell receptor beta chains were all read from a single sample in a study of blood T cell repertoires in COVID-19. The method was immunoSEQ multiplex PCR; TCRdb's version includes in-frame clones alone and lacks a portion of them. Of about 190,000 clones in the sample, less than 85% were seen once. Sequenced sample: PBMCs or T cells enriched from blood (not recorded which). The source of these receptors is a woman younger than 45 who had recovered from COVID-19.

The gene calls are TRBV28 and TRBJ2-1; 11 bases line up with TRBD2. V lost 6 bases to trimming and J lost 7 bases; unmatched junction nucleotides: 11. CDR3 size: 16 residues. CDR1 and CDR2 (germline): MDHEN, SYDVKM. The CDR3 is CASSPSGGTTRNEQFF. CDR3 nucleotide sequence: TGTGCCAGCAGCCCTAGCGGGGGGACTACGAGGAATGAGCAGTTCTTC.

This clone was found a few times. The chain recombines TRBV25-1 with TRBJ1-2; D is ambiguous. Germline V gene lookup returns CDR1 MGHDK and CDR2 SYGVNS. V dropped 4 bases and J dropped 7 bases, with 19 bases sitting between them. The CDR3 spans 15 residues. The CDR3 DNA sequence: TGTGCCAGCAGTGTATACGGACGGCCCGAGGGTGGCTACACCTTC. Translating gives CASSVYGRPEGGYTF.

The chain couples TRBV7-8 to TRBJ2-3, with 9 bases aligning to TRBD2. The V gene's germline CDR1 is SGHVS and CDR2 FQNEAQ. The CDR3 runs 14 residues. The trim removed 11 bases at V and 4 bases at J, leaving 10 bases unmatched. CDR3 residues: CASVPGLASDTQYF. The CDR3 bases are TGTGCCTCTGTCCCGGGACTAGCCTCAGATACGCAGTATTTT. The whole variable domain, filled in from reference TRBV7-8 and TRBJ2-3, reads GAGVSQSPRYKVAKRGQDVALRCDPISGHVSLFWYQQALGQGPEFLTYFQNEAQLDKSGLPSDRFFAERPEGSVSTLKIQRTQQEDSAVYLCASVPGLASDTQYFGPGTRLTVL.

Note on this clone: Mismatch with germline at one junction end may stem from a read error. The chain joins TRBV7-7 to TRBJ1-6; D is possibly TRBD1 (5 bases). Germline-derived CDR1 and CDR2 are SSHAT and FNYEAQ (reference sequence). The CDR3 totals 15 residues. CDR3 DNA sequence: TGTGCTAGCAGCGCCAGGGCAGGCTTGGATTCACCCCTCCACTTT. The encoded protein is CASSARAGLDSPLHF.

V and J are TRBV5-4 and TRBJ1-4, with TRBD1 matching 7 bases. V lost 2 bases to trimming and J lost 3 bases; unmatched junction nucleotides: 1. Germline V gene lookup returns CDR1 SGHNT and CDR2 YYREEE (reference sequence). This CDR3 comprises 14 residues. Written as DNA, the CDR3 is TGTGCCAGCAGCTTACAGGGGTCTAATGAAAAACTGTTTTTT. The encoded protein is CASSLQGSNEKLFF.

The chain carries TRBV19 and TRBJ2-1; 10 bases fit TRBD2. The CDR3 is made up of 14 amino acids. Germline CDR1 reads LNHDA; CDR2 reads SQIVND (reference sequence). V lost 6 bases to trimming and J lost 10 bases; unmatched junction nucleotides: 9. CDR3 in amino acids: CASRPGLAFREQFF. For the CDR3, the DNA is TGTGCCAGTAGACCGGGACTAGCGTTTCGAGAGCAGTTCTTC.

This chain joins TRBV4-1 and TRBJ1-1; D might be TRBD1 (5 bases). The CDR3 has 15 amino acids. The V end was cut by 1 base, the J end by 3 bases, with 12 bases between. CDR1 is MGHRA, CDR2 YSYEKL, per germline. CDR3 coding DNA: TGCGCCAGCAGCCAAGTCTTTCAGGGTTACACTGAAGCTTTCTTT. This encodes CASSQVFQGYTEAFF.

The CDR3 sequence: CASEKREGINEQFF. CDR3 coding DNA: TGTGCCAGCGAAAAGAGGGAGGGTATCAATGAGCAGTTCTTC. The V gene is TRBV6-5, the J gene TRBJ2-1; 7 bases match TRBD2. Germline V lookup: CDR1 MNHEY, CDR2 SVGAGI. The V gene end was trimmed by 8 bases and the J gene end by 6 bases; junction bases not matched to a gene: 10. The length of the CDR3 is 14 residues.

The rearrangement links TRBV10-1 to TRBJ1-5; 7 bases are shared with TRBD1. This CDR3 contains 15 residues. Per the germline V gene, CDR1 is WNHNN and CDR2 is SYGVQD (reference sequence). Trimming at V came to 0 bases and at J to 5 bases, leaving 4 bases not matched to a gene. CDR3: CASSESYGTDQPQHF. The DNA for the CDR3 is TGCGCCAGCAGTGAGTCCTACGGGACAGATCAGCCCCAGCATTTT.

V and J are TRBV29-1 and TRBJ2-1; tentatively, D is TRBD1 (6 bases). This CDR3 spans 12 amino acids. V was pared by 6 bases and J by 8 bases, with 14 bases between. Germline V CDR1 and CDR2: SQVTM, ANQGSEA. Here the CDR3 reads CSVHRVGDEQFF. As DNA, the CDR3 is TGCAGCGTCCACAGGGTCGGCGATGAGCAGTTCTTC.

V is TRBV2 and J is TRBJ1-6; D not certain. The V end was cut by 4 bases, the J end by 7 bases, with 11 bases between. Germline V gives CDR1 SNHLY, CDR2 FYNNEI. The CDR3 is 14 amino acids. The CDR3 is CASSADTGNSPLHF. In DNA form, the CDR3 reads TGTGCCAGCAGTGCGGATACCGGGAATTCACCCCTCCACTTT. The full variable domain, with the rest looked up from reference TRBV2 and TRBJ1-6, is EPEVTQTPSHQVTQMGQEVILRCVPISNHLYFYWYRQILGQKVEFLVSFYNNEISEKSEIFDDQFSVERPDGSNFTLKIRSTKLEDSAMYFCASSADTGNSPLHFGNGTRLTVT.

CDR3: CASSPGSQGNSDTQYF. The CDR3 DNA reads as TGTGCCAGCTCACCAGGGAGCCAGGGGAATTCTGATACGCAGTATTTT. The chain recombines TRBV18 with TRBJ2-3, with D tentatively TRBD1 (6 bases). Germline V lookup: CDR1 KGHSH, CDR2 LQKENI. This CDR3 comprises 16 residues. V was shortened by 2 bases and J by 6 bases, with 18 bases between the two germline ends. Complete variable domain (other parts from reference TRBV18 and TRBJ2-3): NAGVMQNPRHLVRRRGQEARLRCSPMKGHSHVYWYRQLPEEGLKFMVYLQKENIIDESGMPKERFSAEFPKEGPSILRIQQVVRGDSAAYFCASSPGSQGNSDTQYFGPGTRLTVL.

The J gene is TRBJ2-1, the V gene TRBV19; 9 bases match TRBD1. From germline, CDR1 is LNHDA and CDR2 SQIVND (reference sequence). V dropped 2 bases and J dropped 8; count of bases not matched to a gene: 7. The CDR3 runs to 15 residues. The CDR3 coding sequence is TGTGCCAGTAGTATATCCGGGACAGGGCTCGATGAGCAGTTCTTC. As protein: CASSISGTGLDEQFF.

This clone has only one observation. V gene TRBV9 combines with J gene TRBJ2-5; 11 bases line up with TRBD2. The length of the CDR3 is 16 residues. Looked up from germline, CDR1 is SGDLS and CDR2 is YYNGEE. Trimming took 4 bases from V and 4 from J; bases not matched to a gene: 9. CDR3 sequence: CASSPRAGTSGETQYF. Written as DNA, the CDR3 is TGTGCCAGCAGCCCGAGGGCCGGGACTAGCGGAGAGACCCAGTACTTC. Full variable domain (rest looked up from reference TRBV9 and TRBJ2-5): DSGVTQTPKHLITATGQRVTLRCSPRSGDLSVYWYQQSLDQGLQFLIQYYNGEERAKGNILERFSAQQFPDLHSELNLSSLELGDSALYFCASSPRAGTSGETQYFGPGTRLLVL.

The chain has TRBV6-5 and TRBJ1-6; no clear D. This CDR3 has 13 amino acids. V was cut by 0 bases and J by 12 bases, with 9 bases left in between. CDR1 is MNHEY, CDR2 SVGAGI, per germline. The CDR3 loop reads CASSYSTVQPLHF. DNA for the CDR3: TGTGCCAGCAGTTACTCAACAGTACAACCCCTCCACTTT.

This clone was counted only a few times. The CDR3 nucleotides read TGTGCCAGCACAAAAGGACAGGGCCACGAGCAGTACTTC. Its protein product is CASTKGQGHEQYF. This chain uses TRBV2 with TRBJ2-7; 8 bases are a match to TRBD1. Germline lookup yields CDR1 SNHLY and CDR2 FYNNEI. The V and J ends lost 7 bases and 5 bases, in that order; junction bases with no gene match: 7. CDR3 size: 13 residues.

The chain employs TRBV24-1 and TRBJ1-5, with D possibly matching TRBD1 (5 bases). Trimming shortened V by 6 bases and J by 4 bases, and 9 bases separated the two germline ends. The V gene's germline CDR1 is KGHDR and CDR2 SFDVKD. The CDR3 spans 13 residues. CDR3 in DNA: TGTGCCACCAGTACTCCAGGGAATCAGCCCCAGCATTTT. Translating it yields CATSTPGNQPQHF.

The chain joins TRBV6-2 or TRBV6-3 to TRBJ1-2, with 8 bases identical to TRBD1. The trim removed 5 bases at V and 10 bases at J, leaving 12 bases unmatched. This CDR3 has 14 amino acids. Germline-derived CDR1 and CDR2 are MNHEY and SVGEGT. CDR3 amino acids: CASSPPGQVFTYTF. The CDR3, as DNA: TGTGCCAGCAGTCCCCCGGGACAGGTCTTTACCTACACCTTC.

This chain joins TRBV5-5 and TRBJ1-5; the match to TRBD1 covers 9 bases. V shed 2 bases, J shed 6 bases, and the junction held 3 bases outside the gene matches. Germline V CDR1 and CDR2: SGHKS, YYEKEE (reference sequence). The CDR3 totals 14 residues. The CDR3 nucleotides read TGTGCCAGCAGCTTTTGGGACAGGGTTCAGCCCCAGCATTTT. Translated: CASSFWDRVQPQHF.

This clone turned up a few times. The chain carries TRBV7-2 and TRBJ2-7; 10 nucleotides match TRBD1. V shed 2 bases, J shed 2 bases, and the junction held 9 bases outside the gene matches. The CDR3 is made up of 17 amino acids. The germline V gene encodes CDR1 SGHTA and CDR2 FQGNSA. The CDR3 here is CASSLRGTGDPTYEQYF. CDR3 coding DNA: TGTGCCAGCAGCTTACGGGGGACAGGGGACCCCACCTACGAGCAGTACTTC.

The chain is built from TRBV18 and TRBJ1-1, with D tentatively TRBD1 (6 bases). Trimming left V 2 bases short and J 4 bases short, with 14 bases between. The CDR3 has 15 residues. Germline values: CDR1 KGHSH, CDR2 LQKENI. CDR3 residues: CASSPYGGGGTEAFF. The CDR3 region has the DNA TGTGCCAGCTCACCATATGGGGGCGGAGGCACTGAAGCTTTCTTT.

The chain is built from TRBV7-6 and TRBJ2-7, with 10 nucleotides matching TRBD2. Per germline, CDR1 SGHVS and CDR2 FNYEAQ. The CDR3 is made up of 17 amino acids. Losses at the gene ends were 4 bases for V and 5 bases for J; bases not matched to a gene: 14. CDR3 nucleotide sequence: TGTGCCAGCAGCTCCCCCCTGGGCCTAGCGGGAGCCAACGAGCAGTACTTC. It codes for CASSSPLGLAGANEQYF.

The chain employs TRBV10-1 and TRBJ1-6; D ambiguous. The CDR3 has 14 amino acids. The V and J ends lost 0 bases and 10 bases respectively, with 10 bases between them. Germline V gives CDR1 WNHNN, CDR2 SYGVQD (reference sequence). The CDR3 protein is CASSESRIRSPLHF. CDR3 bases: TGCGCCAGCAGTGAGTCGAGGATACGCTCACCCCTCCACTTT.

The table lists this clone with a few counts. This chain links TRBV3-1 (or the pseudogene TRBV3-2) with TRBJ2-7; maybe TRBD2 (6 bases). The CDR3 is 17 amino acids. Germline values: CDR1 LGHDT, CDR2 YNNKEL (reference sequence). The ends were cut back, 7 bases at V and 5 bases at J, with 27 bases in the middle. The chain's CDR3 is CASTPTPGGGFTHEQYF. The DNA of the CDR3 is TGTGCCAGCACCCCCACCCCTGGGGGAGGATTTACCCACGAGCAGTACTTC.

CDR3 in amino acids: CASTPRTGDNQPQHF. The CDR3 DNA reads as TGTGCCAGCACTCCAAGAACCGGGGACAATCAGCCCCAGCATTTT. V gene TRBV6-5 combines with J gene TRBJ1-5; D remains unclear. The length of the CDR3 is 15 residues. Looked up from germline, CDR1 is MNHEY and CDR2 is SVGAGI. Between the trimmed V and J ends, which lost 7 bases and 3 bases, there was a span of 16 bases.

The chain uses TRBV7-8 and TRBJ1-4, with D perhaps matching TRBD1 (6 bases). The CDR3 consists of 13 residues. Looked up from germline, CDR1 is SGHVS and CDR2 is FQNEAQ. The V and J ends lost 2 bases and 8 bases respectively, with 9 bases between them. Written as DNA, the CDR3 is TGTGCCAGCAGCTTAACAGACAGGGAAAAACTGTTTTTT. The encoded protein is CASSLTDREKLFF.

This clone was found a few times. V and J are TRBV2 and TRBJ1-1, with TRBD1 identical over 9 bases. The CDR3 runs 15 residues. The ends lost 7 bases at V and 1 base at J; junction bases unmatched: 7. Looked up from germline, CDR1 is SNHLY and CDR2 is FYNNEI. CDR3 DNA sequence: TGTGCCAGCAATCCTCGGGACAGGGCGAACACTGAAGCTTTCTTT. Protein sequence: CASNPRDRANTEAFF.

This chain uses TRBV10-3 with TRBJ1-4; no definite D call. V lost 2 bases and J lost 0, with 10 bases in between. In germline, CDR1 is ENHRY, CDR2 SYGVKD. The CDR3 extends over 16 amino acids. The CDR3 is CAISEIGEATNEKLFF. The CDR3 DNA reads as TGTGCCATCAGTGAGATCGGGGAAGCAACTAATGAAAAACTGTTTTTT.